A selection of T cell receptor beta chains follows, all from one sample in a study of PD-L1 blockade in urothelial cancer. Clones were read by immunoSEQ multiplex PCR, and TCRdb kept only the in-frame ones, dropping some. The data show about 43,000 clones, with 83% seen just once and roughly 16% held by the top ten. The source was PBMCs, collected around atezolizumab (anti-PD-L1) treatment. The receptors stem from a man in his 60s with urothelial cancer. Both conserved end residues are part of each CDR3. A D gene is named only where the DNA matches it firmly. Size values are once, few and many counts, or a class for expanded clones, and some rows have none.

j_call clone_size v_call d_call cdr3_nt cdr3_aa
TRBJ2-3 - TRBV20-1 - TGCAGTACACAGGGCACAGATACGCAGTATTTT CSTQGTDTQYF
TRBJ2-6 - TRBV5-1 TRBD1 TGCGCCAGCGCTACAGGGGCTGGGGCCAACGTCCTGACTTTC CASATGAGANVLTF
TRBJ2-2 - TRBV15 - TGTGCCACCAGTGAGACTCAGGGATCCGGGGAGCTGTTTTTT CATSETQGSGELFF
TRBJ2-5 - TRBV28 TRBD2 TGTGCCAGCAGTCCTTCGATAGCGGGGGGGAACCAAGAGACCCAGTACTTC CASSPSIAGGNQETQYF
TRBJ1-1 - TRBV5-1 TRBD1 TGCGCCAGCAGCACGGGACAGGGGGATACTGAAGCTTTCTTT CASSTGQGDTEAFF
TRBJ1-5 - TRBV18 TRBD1 TGTGCCAGCTCATCCAGGGGGCCTAGCAATCAGCCCCAGCATTTT CASSSRGPSNQPQHF
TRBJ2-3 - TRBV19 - TGTGCCAGTACCACGACCACAGTGCCAGATACGCAGTATTTT CASTTTTVPDTQYF
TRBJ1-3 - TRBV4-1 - TGCGCCAGCAGCTTTCGTTGGGCAGCTGTAGGAAACACCATATATTTT CASSFRWAAVGNTIYF
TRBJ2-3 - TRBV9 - TGTGCCAGCAACCCCGGGGGGCCAGTAAGCACAGATACGCAGTATTTT CASNPGGPVSTDTQYF
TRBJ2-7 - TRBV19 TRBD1 TGTGCCAGTAGTATGCAGAAGGGGGCGGACGAGCAGTACTTC CASSMQKGADEQYF
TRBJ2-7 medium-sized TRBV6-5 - TGTGCCAGCAGTCATCAGTACGAGCAGTACTTC CASSHQYEQYF
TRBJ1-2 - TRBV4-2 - TGTGCCAGCAGCCAAGAGTTTGAGGAGGCGTCGCTTGATTATGGCTACACCTTC CASSQEFEEASLDYGYTF
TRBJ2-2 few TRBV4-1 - TGCGCCAGCAGCCAAGGACCGACAGGGAACACCGGGGAGCTGTTTTTT CASSQGPTGNTGELFF
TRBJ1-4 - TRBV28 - TGTGCCAGCAGTTTGGGTCCCGGACGGGGGGCTACTGAAAAACTGTTTTTT CASSLGPGRGATEKLFF
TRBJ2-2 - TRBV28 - TGTGCCAGCTACGGCCCGGGACAAATTCCCGGGGAGCTGTTTTTT CASYGPGQIPGELFF
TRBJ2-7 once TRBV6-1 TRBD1 TGTGCCAGCTGTACCGGGACAGGGGGCGTGTACGAGCAGTACTTC CASCTGTGGVYEQYF
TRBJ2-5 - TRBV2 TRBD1 TGTGCCAGCAGTGACCTGACAGGGGTGGAGACCCAGTACTTC CASSDLTGVETQYF
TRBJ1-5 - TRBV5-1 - TGCGCCAGCAGCGCACGGGTCGAATCCTCAGATAGCAATCAGCCCCAGCATTTT CASSARVESSDSNQPQHF
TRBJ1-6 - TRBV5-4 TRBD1 TGTGCCAGCAGTTGGGGACAGGTTAATTCACCCCTCCACTTT CASSWGQVNSPLHF
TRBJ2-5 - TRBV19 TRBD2 TGTGCCAGTAGTATCATAGCGGGGGGGCTTGCAGAGACCCAGTACTTC CASSIIAGGLAETQYF
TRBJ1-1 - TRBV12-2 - TGTGCAAGTCGCTTAGCCACTAGGGAGGTGACCTGGGCGAACACTGAAGCTTTCTTT CASRLATREVTWANTEAFF
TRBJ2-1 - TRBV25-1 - TGTGCCAGCAGTGCGTCAGGGGGGCGGAATGAGCAGTTCTTC CASSASGGRNEQFF
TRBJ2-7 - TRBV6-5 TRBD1 TGTGCCAGCAGCCTCCGGACAGGCTCCTACGAGCAGTACTTC CASSLRTGSYEQYF